Listed here are 2 T cell receptor beta chains from one sample, sequenced in a study of blood T cell repertoires in COVID-19. The data were produced by immunoSEQ multiplex PCR, yet TCRdb's version contains in-frame clones alone and is incomplete. The table records around 180,000 clones, about 91% of them present only once. The sample comprised peripheral blood. Receptor source: a woman younger than 45 with acute or convalescent COVID-19.

J is TRBJ2-1 and V is TRBV6-6, with TRBD2 as a possible D gene (5 bases). The germline V and J ends were trimmed by 7 bases and 0 bases, with 16 bases remaining between them. Per the germline V gene, CDR1 is MNHNY and CDR2 is SVGAGI (reference sequence). The CDR3 has 16 amino acids. The CDR3 bases are TGTGCCAGCACCGACCTGACTATGAGCTCCTACAATGAGCAGTTCTTC. Encoded protein: CASTDLTMSSYNEQFF.

The V and J genes are TRBV21-1 and TRBJ1-1. TRBV21-1 has pseudogene status. The CDR3 extends over 17 amino acids. The CDR3 DNA is TGTGCCAGCAGCGCCCAGGCCTCGTCGGGGTTGAACACTGAAGCTTTCTTT. Protein product: CASSAQASSGLNTEAFF.